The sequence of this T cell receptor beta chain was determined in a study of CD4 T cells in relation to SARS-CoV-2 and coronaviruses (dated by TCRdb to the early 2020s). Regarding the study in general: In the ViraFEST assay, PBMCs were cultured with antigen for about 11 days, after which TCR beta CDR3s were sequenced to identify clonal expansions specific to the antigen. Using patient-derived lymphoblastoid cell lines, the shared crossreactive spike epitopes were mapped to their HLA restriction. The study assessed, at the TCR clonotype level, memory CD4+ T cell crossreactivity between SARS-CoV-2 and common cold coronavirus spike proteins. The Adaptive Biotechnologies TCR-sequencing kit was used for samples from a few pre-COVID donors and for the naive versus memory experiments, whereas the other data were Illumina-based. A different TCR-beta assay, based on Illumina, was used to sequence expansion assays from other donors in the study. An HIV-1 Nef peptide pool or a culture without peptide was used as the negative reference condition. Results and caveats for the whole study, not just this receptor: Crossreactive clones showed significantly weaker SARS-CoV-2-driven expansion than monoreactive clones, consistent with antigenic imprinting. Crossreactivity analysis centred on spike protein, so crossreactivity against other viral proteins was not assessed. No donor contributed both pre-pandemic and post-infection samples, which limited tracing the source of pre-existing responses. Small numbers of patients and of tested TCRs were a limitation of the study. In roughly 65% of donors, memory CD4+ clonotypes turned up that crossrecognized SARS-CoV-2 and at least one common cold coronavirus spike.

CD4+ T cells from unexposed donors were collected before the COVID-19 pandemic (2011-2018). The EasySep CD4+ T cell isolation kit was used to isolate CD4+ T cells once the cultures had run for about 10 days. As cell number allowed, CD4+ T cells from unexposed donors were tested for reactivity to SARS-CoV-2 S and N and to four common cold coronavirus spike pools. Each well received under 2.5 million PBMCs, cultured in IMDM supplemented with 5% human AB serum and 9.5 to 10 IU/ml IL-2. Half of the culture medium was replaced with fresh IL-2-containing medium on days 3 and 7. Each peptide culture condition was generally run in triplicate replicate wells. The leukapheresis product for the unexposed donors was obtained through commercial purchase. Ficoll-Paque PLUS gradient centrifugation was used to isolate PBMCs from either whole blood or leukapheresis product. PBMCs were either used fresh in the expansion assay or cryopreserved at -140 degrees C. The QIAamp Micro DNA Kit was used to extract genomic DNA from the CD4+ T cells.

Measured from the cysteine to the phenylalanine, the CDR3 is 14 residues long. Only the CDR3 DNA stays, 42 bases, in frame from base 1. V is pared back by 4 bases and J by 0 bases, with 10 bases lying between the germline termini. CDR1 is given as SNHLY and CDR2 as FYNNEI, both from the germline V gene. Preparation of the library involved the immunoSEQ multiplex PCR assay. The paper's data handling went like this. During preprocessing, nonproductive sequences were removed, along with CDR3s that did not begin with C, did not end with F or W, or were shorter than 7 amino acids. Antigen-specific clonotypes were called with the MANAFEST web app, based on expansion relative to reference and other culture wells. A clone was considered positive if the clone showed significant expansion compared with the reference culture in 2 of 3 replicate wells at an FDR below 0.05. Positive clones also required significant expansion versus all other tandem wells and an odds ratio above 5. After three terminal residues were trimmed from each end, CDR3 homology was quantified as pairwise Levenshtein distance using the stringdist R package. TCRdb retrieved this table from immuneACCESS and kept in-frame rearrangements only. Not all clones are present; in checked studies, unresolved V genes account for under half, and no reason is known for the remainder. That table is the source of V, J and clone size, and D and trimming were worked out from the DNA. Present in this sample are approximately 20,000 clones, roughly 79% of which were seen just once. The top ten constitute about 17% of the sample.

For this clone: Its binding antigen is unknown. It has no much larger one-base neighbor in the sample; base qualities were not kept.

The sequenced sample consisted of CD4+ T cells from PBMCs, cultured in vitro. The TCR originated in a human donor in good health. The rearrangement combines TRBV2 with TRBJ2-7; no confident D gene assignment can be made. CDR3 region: CASSVGALSYEQYF. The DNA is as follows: TGTGCCAGCAGTGTGGGTGCCCTCTCCTACGAGCAGTACTTC.